Below are 10 T cell receptor beta chains sequenced from a single sample in a study of CD8+ T cells in alopecia areata (dated by TCRdb to 2016 to 2019). Taken with the paper, the label for time point translates to: 20 to 30 weeks on oral tofacitinib. Per the publication, the treatment or condition label means: oral pan-JAK inhibitor, 5-10 mg twice daily. The library relied on the immunoSEQ multiplex PCR assay. RNA was extracted from all samples and reverse transcribed into cDNA, which served as template for TCR sequencing. TCRdb took over this immuneACCESS table, retaining in-frame rearrangements with V and J assigned. Such tables are incomplete; in checked studies, under half of the missing clones stem from an unresolved V gene, and the remainder is unexplained. For this sample the table gives roughly 200,000 clones, of which approximately 55% were detected only once. The top ten clones comprise roughly 10% of the sample.

The starting material was CD8+ T cells sorted from blood, obtained at week 24, from a patient treated with tofacitinib. All receptors derive from a human donor with alopecia areata.

The V call is TRBV10-2, the J call TRBJ1-2, with TRBD1 matching over 7 bases. The J segment lost 6 bases and the V segment lost 6 bases, leaving 13 bases of the junction unmatched. Germline CDR1 and CDR2: WSHSY and SAAADI. This CDR3 comprises 15 residues. The CDR3 nucleotides read TGCGCCAGCAGCCCCTCGTGGGGAGGGGGCGATGGCTACACCTTC. Its protein is CASSPSWGGGDGYTF.

About this clone itself: Within the sample, other DNA sequences also encode this same CDR3. The rearrangement uses TRBV29-1 and TRBJ2-7, with D unclear. The V gene lost 1 base and the J gene lost 4 bases, with 8 bases spanning the gap. The CDR3 extends over 12 amino acids. Germline lookup yields CDR1 SQVTM and CDR2 ANQGSEA. The CDR3 DNA follows: TGCAGCGTTGAAGGGGATTCATACGAGCAGTACTTC. It is translated as CSVEGDSYEQYF.

This clone was seen only a few times. The chain recombines TRBV4-3 with TRBJ2-1; D may be TRBD2 (6 bases). The CDR3 is 16 amino acids. With 3 bases removed from V and 9 bases from J, the gap between germline ends came to 21 bases. The V gene's germline CDR1 is LGHNA and CDR2 YSLEER. CDR3 region: CASSHSREPMRGEQFF. CDR3 in DNA: TGCGCCAGCAGCCACAGCCGGGAGCCCATGAGGGGTGAGCAGTTCTTC.

This clone was counted a few times. The chain links TRBV2 to TRBJ1-5; 7 nucleotides agree with TRBD1. The V gene's germline CDR1 is SNHLY and CDR2 FYNNEI. This CDR3 has 13 amino acids. V was pared by 6 bases and J by 5 bases, with 4 bases of the junction left unmatched. CDR3 DNA: TGTGCCAGCAGGGAAACAGGGGATCAGCCCCAGCATTTT. Translated: CASRETGDQPQHF. The entire variable domain, with the rest obtained from reference TRBV2 and TRBJ1-5, is as follows: EPEVTQTPSHQVTQMGQEVILRCVPISNHLYFYWYRQILGQKVEFLVSFYNNEISEKSEIFDDQFSVERPDGSNFTLKIRSTKLEDSAMYFCASRETGDQPQHFGDGTRLSIL.

CDR3 sequence reads: CASSYSAGAADTQYF. The CDR3 bases are TGTGCCAGCAGTTACTCGGCGGGGGCCGCAGATACGCAGTATTTT. V usage is TRBV6-6 and J usage is TRBJ2-3; D is possibly TRBD2 (7 bases). Trimming shortened V by 0 bases and J by 4 bases, and 11 bases separated the two germline ends. This CDR3 contains 15 residues. CDR1 MNHNY and CDR2 SVGAGI come from the germline V gene (reference sequence).

CDR3 protein: CSVEVGSVRSNTEAFF. The CDR3 bases are TGCAGCGTTGAGGTGGGGTCGGTCCGCTCGAACACTGAAGCTTTCTTT. V usage is TRBV29-1 and J usage is TRBJ1-1, with unresolved D. The CDR3 is 16 residues long. The V gene lost 3 bases and the J gene lost 1 base, with 18 bases spanning the gap. The V gene's germline CDR1 is SQVTM and CDR2 ANQGSEA.

V gene TRBV4-3 combines with J gene TRBJ2-1; D uncertain. Between the trimmed V and J ends, which lost 1 base and 10 bases, there was a span of 8 bases. The CDR3 covers 12 residues. Per germline, CDR1 LGHNA and CDR2 YSLEER. CDR3: CASSQGRGEQFF. In nucleotides, the CDR3 is TGCGCCAGCAGCCAAGGTCGTGGGGAGCAGTTCTTC.

The gene calls are TRBV2 and TRBJ2-5, with 8 nucleotides matching TRBD2. Germline CDR1 reads SNHLY; CDR2 reads FYNNEI. The CDR3 runs to 16 residues. J was trimmed by 5 bases and V by 10 bases; bases with no gene match: 18. CDR3 amino acids: CAISPRDPSGWETQYF. The CDR3 region has the DNA TGTGCCATCTCCCCCCGGGACCCTAGCGGGTGGGAGACCCAGTACTTC.

This clone has only one observation. One end of the junction is discordant with germline, which a read error may explain. The V and J genes are TRBV10-2 and TRBJ1-1; TRBD1 aligns across 7 bases. Germline CDR1 WSHSY, CDR2 SAAADI. This CDR3 spans 13 amino acids. The DNA of the CDR3 is TGCGCCAGTAAAACCACAGGGGACACTGAAGCTTCCTTT. It yields the protein CASKTTGDTEASF.

V and J are TRBV5-1 and TRBJ1-4; D is perhaps TRBD1 (5 bases). With 0 bases removed from V and 5 bases from J, the gap between germline ends came to 11 bases. The CDR3 extends over 15 amino acids. Germline V gene lookup returns CDR1 SGHRS and CDR2 YFSETQ. Here the CDR3 reads CASSLAGRGNEKLFF. CDR3 sequence (DNA): TGCGCCAGCAGCTTGGCGGGGCGCGGGAATGAAAAACTGTTTTTT. Full variable domain (missing parts from reference TRBV5-1 and TRBJ1-4): KAGVTQTPRYLIKTRGQQVTLSCSPISGHRSVSWYQQTPGQGLQFLFEYFSETQRNKGNFPGRFSGRQFSNSRSEMNVSTLELGDSALYLCASSLAGRGNEKLFFGSGTQLSVL.